Following are 14 T cell receptor beta chains from one sample sequenced in a study of cytomegalovirus exposure and HLA in healthy donors. Generated by immunoSEQ multiplex PCR, the TCRdb table keeps only in-frame clones and is missing some. Here the sample spans about 180,000 clones, 75% to 90% being singletons. The source material was PBMCs. The origin of the receptors is a man aged 18 to 35 in good health and CMV-seropositive.

The rearrangement joins TRBV27 to TRBJ2-7; 12 positions agree with TRBD2. CDR3 length equals 13 residues. Germline CDR1 is MNHEY and CDR2 is SMNVEV (reference sequence). Germline trimming cut 8 bases from V and 5 bases from J; bases unmatched to any gene: 4. The DNA for the CDR3 is TGTGCCAGCCGGACTAGCGGGATCAACGAGCAGTACTTC. Translated, it gives CASRTSGINEQYF.

The CDR3 DNA is TGTGCCAGCAGAAACGCTTGGGGGGGCACTGAAGCTTTCTTT. Translating it yields CASRNAWGGTEAFF. This chain connects TRBV6-5 to TRBJ1-1; the D gene is possibly TRBD1 (5 bases). The V gene lost 6 bases and the J gene lost 4 bases, with 15 bases spanning the gap. Germline V gives CDR1 MNHEY, CDR2 SVGAGI. This CDR3 is built from 14 residues.

V usage is TRBV28 and J usage is TRBJ2-5; D is possibly TRBD2 (7 bases). Trimming cost V 4 bases and J 5 bases, with 20 bases left between them. The CDR3 contains 16 residues. Germline V CDR1 and CDR2: MDHEN, SYDVKM. CDR3 DNA sequence: TGTGCCAGCAGTTACCTGCGGGGGCAAGGTGGGGAGACCCAGTACTTC. It translates to CASSYLRGQGGETQYF.

The chain is built from TRBV11-3 and TRBJ2-7, with TRBD1 identical over 8 bases. The CDR3 is 14 amino acids. Germline V gives CDR1 SGHNT, CDR2 YENEEA. V lost 5 bases to trimming and J lost 0 bases; unmatched junction nucleotides: 3. CDR3 sequence (DNA): TGTGCCAGCAGCCCCGGGACAGGCTCCTACGAGCAGTACTTC. This gives the protein CASSPGTGSYEQYF.

CDR3 region: CAWSSTGNTGELFF. As DNA, the CDR3 is TGTGCCTGGAGTTCTACAGGGAACACCGGGGAGCTGTTTTTT. The chain has TRBV30 and TRBJ2-2; D may be TRBD1 (5 bases). Trimming removed 2 bases at V and 1 base at J, with 8 bases between. CDR3 length: 14 residues. Germline V CDR1 and CDR2: GTSNPN, SVGIG (reference sequence).

The CDR3 nucleotides are TGCGCCAGCAGCAGGGACAGGGTGTACGCTGAAGCTTTCTTT. The encoded protein is CASSRDRVYAEAFF. The chain joins TRBV5-1 to TRBJ1-1; TRBD1 matches at 9 bases. The ends lost 4 bases at V and 6 bases at J; junction bases unmatched: 7. The CDR3 covers 14 residues. Germline V gives CDR1 SGHRS, CDR2 YFSETQ.

This chain joins TRBV5-1 and TRBJ2-7, with D possibly TRBD1 on 5 matching bases. This CDR3 spans 14 amino acids. CDR1 SGHRS and CDR2 YFSETQ come from the germline V gene. V was cut by 0 bases and J by 3 bases, with 10 bases left in between. CDR3 protein: CASSLVGEGYEQYF. In DNA, the CDR3 is TGCGCCAGCAGCTTGGTAGGGGAAGGCTACGAGCAGTACTTC.

V is TRBV19 and J is TRBJ1-3; 7 bases align to TRBD1. There are 14 residues in the CDR3. The ends lost 7 bases at V and 0 bases at J; junction bases unmatched: 3. Germline lookup yields CDR1 LNHDA and CDR2 SQIVND (reference sequence). The CDR3 sequence is CASTDRDSGNTIYF. The DNA of the CDR3 is TGTGCCAGTACCGACAGGGACTCTGGAAACACCATATATTTT.

The rearrangement links TRBV27 to TRBJ2-3, with 7 positions matching TRBD2. The CDR3 is 15 amino acids. Germline V gives CDR1 MNHEY, CDR2 SMNVEV (reference sequence). With 4 bases clipped from V and 3 bases from J, the junction kept 7 bases outside the gene matches. The CDR3 DNA is TGTGCCAGCAGTTCCGCGGGAGTTGAGACAGATACGCAGTATTTT. Translation: CASSSAGVETDTQYF.

This clone has a single count. The chain uses TRBV6-1 and TRBJ2-4, with D perhaps matching TRBD1 (5 bases). The V gene's germline CDR1 is MNHNS and CDR2 SASEGT. The CDR3 consists of 14 residues. Trimming removed 1 base from V and 3 bases from J, with 7 bases in between. The chain's CDR3 is CASSEGGFKNIQYF. In DNA form, the CDR3 reads TGTGCCAGCAGTGAAGGGGGCTTCAAAAACATTCAGTACTTC.

This chain joins TRBV29-1 and TRBJ2-1; 13 nucleotides agree with TRBD2. The V gene's germline CDR1 is SQVTM and CDR2 ANQGSEA. Trimming took 3 bases from V and 0 from J; bases not matched to a gene: 20. CDR3 length equals 22 residues. The CDR3 spells CSVEYGGVRGTSGIYSYNEQFF. CDR3 DNA: TGCAGCGTTGAGTATGGGGGCGTGCGGGGGACTAGCGGGATTTACTCCTACAATGAGCAGTTCTTC.

The V gene is TRBV6-1, the J gene TRBJ2-1; 9 bases align to TRBD1. V was clipped by 4 bases and J by 8 bases; unmatched bases: 12. The CDR3 totals 16 residues. Germline CDR1 MNHNS, CDR2 SASEGT. The CDR3 DNA follows: TGTGCCAGCAGTGCCTTTGGGGACAGGGTAGTTGATGAGCAGTTCTTC. Translated: CASSAFGDRVVDEQFF.

Only one count was recorded for this clone. The chain couples TRBV29-1 to TRBJ2-7; the D gene is possibly TRBD1 (5 bases). This CDR3 spans 13 amino acids. V was clipped by 6 bases and J by 0 bases, with 12 bases between them. From germline, CDR1 is SQVTM and CDR2 ANQGSEA. The CDR3 DNA follows: TGCAGCGTGGCCAGGGTCGACTCCTACGAGCAGTACTTC. Its protein is CSVARVDSYEQYF.

This clone was detected a few times. A much larger clone lies a single base off, so this may be a read error. Other DNA sequences from this sample encode an identical CDR3 as well. J is TRBJ1-1 and V is TRBV6-6, with D perhaps matching TRBD1 (5 bases). This CDR3 is built from 13 residues. Deletions cut 6 bases from V and 1 base from J, with 9 bases between. Germline V gene lookup returns CDR1 MNHNY and CDR2 SVGAGI (reference sequence). The CDR3 region has the DNA TGTGCCAGCAGCTTCGACAGGAACACTGAAGCTTTCTTT. This gives the protein CASSFDRNTEAFF.